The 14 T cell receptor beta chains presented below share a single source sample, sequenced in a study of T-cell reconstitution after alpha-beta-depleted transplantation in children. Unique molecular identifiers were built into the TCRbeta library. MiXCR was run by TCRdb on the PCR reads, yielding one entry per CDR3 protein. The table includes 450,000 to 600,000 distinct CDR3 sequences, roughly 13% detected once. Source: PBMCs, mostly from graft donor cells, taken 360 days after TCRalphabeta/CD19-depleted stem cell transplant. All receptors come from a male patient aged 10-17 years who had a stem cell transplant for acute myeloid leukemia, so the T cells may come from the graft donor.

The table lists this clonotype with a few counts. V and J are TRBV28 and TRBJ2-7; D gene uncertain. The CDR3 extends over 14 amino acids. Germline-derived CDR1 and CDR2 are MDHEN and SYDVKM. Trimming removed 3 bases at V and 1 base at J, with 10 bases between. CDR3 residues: CASSFQVPSYEQYF. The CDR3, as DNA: TGTGCCAGCAGTTTTCAGGTGCCGTCCTACGAGCAGTACTTC.

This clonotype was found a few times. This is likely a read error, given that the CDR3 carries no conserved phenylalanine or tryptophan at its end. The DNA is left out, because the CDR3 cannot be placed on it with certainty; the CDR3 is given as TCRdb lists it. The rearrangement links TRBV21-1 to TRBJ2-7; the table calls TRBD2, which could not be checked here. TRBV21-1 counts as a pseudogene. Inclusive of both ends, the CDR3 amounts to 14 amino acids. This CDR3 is CASSKASSGTLRVT.

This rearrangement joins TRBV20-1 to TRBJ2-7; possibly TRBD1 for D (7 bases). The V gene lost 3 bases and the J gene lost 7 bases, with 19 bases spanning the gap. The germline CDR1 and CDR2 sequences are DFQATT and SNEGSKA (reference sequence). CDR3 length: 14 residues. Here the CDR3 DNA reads TGCAGTGCTAGGGATTGGGCGGGACAGCCTGAGCAGTACTTC. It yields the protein CSARDWAGQPEQYF.

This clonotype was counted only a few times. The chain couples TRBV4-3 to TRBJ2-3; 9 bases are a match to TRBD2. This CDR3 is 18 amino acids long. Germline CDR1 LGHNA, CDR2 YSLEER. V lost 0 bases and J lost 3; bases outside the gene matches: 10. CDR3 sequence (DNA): TGCGCCAGCAGCCAAGAATACCTTAGCGGGAGTCTGACAGATACGCAGTATTTT. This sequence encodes CASSQEYLSGSLTDTQYF.

The CDR3 nucleotides read TGTGCCAGCAGCTTAGGAACAGCCGGGAGCTACACCTTC. Translation gives CASSLGTAGSYTF. The chain employs TRBV7-3 and TRBJ1-2; D remains unclear. This CDR3 region has 13 residues. Germline values: CDR1 SGHTA, CDR2 FQGTGA. V was clipped by 2 bases and J by 9 bases, with 13 bases between them.

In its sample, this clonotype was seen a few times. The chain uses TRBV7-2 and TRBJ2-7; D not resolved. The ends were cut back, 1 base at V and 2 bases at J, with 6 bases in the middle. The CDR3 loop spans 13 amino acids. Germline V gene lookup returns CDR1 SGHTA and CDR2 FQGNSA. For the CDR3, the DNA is TGTGCCAGCAGCTTAGTAGACACCTACGAGCAGTACTTC. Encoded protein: CASSLVDTYEQYF.

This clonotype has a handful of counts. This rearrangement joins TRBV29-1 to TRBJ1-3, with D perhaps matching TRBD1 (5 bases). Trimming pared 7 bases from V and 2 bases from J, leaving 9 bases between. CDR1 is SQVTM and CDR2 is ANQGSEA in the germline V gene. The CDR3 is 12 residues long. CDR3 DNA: TGCAGCGGAGGGACCGCTGGAAACACCATATATTTT. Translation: CSGGTAGNTIYF.

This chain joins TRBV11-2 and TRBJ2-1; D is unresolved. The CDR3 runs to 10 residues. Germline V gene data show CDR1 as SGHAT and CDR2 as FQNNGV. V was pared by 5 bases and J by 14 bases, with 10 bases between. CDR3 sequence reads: CASSLTIKFF. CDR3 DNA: TGTGCCAGCAGCCTCACCATTAAGTTCTTC.

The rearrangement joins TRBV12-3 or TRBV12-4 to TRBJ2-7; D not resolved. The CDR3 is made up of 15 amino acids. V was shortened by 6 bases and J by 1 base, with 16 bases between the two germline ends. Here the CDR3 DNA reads TGTGCCAGCAGCGAAGGGTTTGGCATTTCCTACGAGCAGTACTTC. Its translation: CASSEGFGISYEQYF.

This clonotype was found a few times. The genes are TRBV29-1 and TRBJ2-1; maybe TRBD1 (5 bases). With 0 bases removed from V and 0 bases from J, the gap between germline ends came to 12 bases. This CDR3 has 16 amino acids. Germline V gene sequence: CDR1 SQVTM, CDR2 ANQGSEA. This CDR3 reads CSVEEGLVSSYNEQFF. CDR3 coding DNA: TGCAGCGTTGAAGAGGGGCTAGTGAGCTCCTACAATGAGCAGTTCTTC.

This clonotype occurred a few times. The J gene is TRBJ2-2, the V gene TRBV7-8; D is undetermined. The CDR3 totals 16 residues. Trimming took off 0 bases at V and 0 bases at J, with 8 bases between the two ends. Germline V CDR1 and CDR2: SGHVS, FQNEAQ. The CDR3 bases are TGTGCCAGCAGCTTAGCGAGGATGACGAACACCGGGGAGCTGTTTTTT. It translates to CASSLARMTNTGELFF.

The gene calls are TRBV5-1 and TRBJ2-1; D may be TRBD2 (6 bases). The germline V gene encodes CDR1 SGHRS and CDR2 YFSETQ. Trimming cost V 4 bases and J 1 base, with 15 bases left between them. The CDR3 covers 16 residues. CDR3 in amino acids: CASSGWGGVSYNEQFF. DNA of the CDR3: TGCGCCAGCAGCGGCTGGGGCGGGGTATCCTACAATGAGCAGTTCTTC.

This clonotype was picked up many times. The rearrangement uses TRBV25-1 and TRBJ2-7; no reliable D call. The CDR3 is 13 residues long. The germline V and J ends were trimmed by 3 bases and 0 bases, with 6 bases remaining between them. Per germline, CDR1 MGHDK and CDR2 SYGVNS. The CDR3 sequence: CASSDGVSYEQYF. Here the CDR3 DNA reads TGTGCCAGCAGTGATGGGGTCTCCTACGAGCAGTACTTC.

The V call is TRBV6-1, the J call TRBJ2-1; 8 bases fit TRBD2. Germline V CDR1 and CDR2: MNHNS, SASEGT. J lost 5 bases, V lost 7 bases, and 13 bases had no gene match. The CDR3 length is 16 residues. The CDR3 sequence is CASTTVGAGGHNEQFF. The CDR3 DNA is TGTGCCAGCACCACGGTGGGGGCGGGGGGTCACAATGAGCAGTTCTTC.